The rows below give T cell receptor beta chains drawn from one sample of a study of T-cell memory formation after mild COVID-19. TCRdb fed the 5' RACE reads into MiXCR, producing one record per CDR3 protein. The sample carries some 440,000 distinct CDR3 sequences, about 23% recorded once. Sequencing was performed on PBMCs or a T cell subset sorted from them (not recorded which). These receptors were collected from an adult woman who had mild COVID-19 (a few samples of this study predate the infection). Cell type and time point are not known. Both conserved end residues are part of each CDR3. The order of the fields is J gene, V gene, clone size, CDR3 protein. Some rows mark clone size as missing; the rest say once, few, many or name a class of expanded clone.

TRBJ1-1,TRBV7-9,few,CASSGWDSLKAFF
TRBJ2-3,TRBV9,many,CASSVVLSTDTQYF
TRBJ2-1,TRBV12-5,.,CASGWGSGRYDEQFF
TRBJ2-2,TRBV2,.,CASRAGGRTGELFF
TRBJ2-6,TRBV2,few,CASSPSYLSLKGLSGANVLTF
TRBJ2-2,TRBV6-2/TRBV6-3,few,CASTIWASGELFF
TRBJ1-2,TRBV11-2,few,CASSPTGSRGGYTF
TRBJ2-1,TRBV10-3,.,CAISGQSNEQFF
TRBJ2-7,TRBV19,few,CASSIGQNEQYF
TRBJ2-1,TRBV2,.,CASSGVGGPTLYNEQFF
TRBJ1-1,TRBV4-2,.,CASSSGQNDDTEAFF
TRBJ1-4,TRBV7-8,.,CASSLGDRVRREKLFF
TRBJ2-7,TRBV28,few,CASSTVAREGNSYEQYF